These T cell receptor beta chains were read from a single sample in a study of cytomegalovirus exposure and HLA in healthy donors. The repertoire was sequenced with immunoSEQ multiplex PCR; TCRdb's copy has only in-frame clones and lacks some. The data show 75,000 to 100,000 clones, over 75% seen once. Sequencing input: PBMCs. These receptors were obtained from a man aged 35 to 55 in good health and CMV-seronegative. Both conserved end residues are part of each CDR3. The D gene is left open where the match is weak. For some rows the clone size is stated as once, few or many, or as a class when expanded; others skip it.

size	D	V	J	CDR3	DNA
.	TRBD1	TRBV6-5	TRBJ1-1	CASSLAGTGTTEAFF	TGTGCCAGCAGCTTAGCCGGGACAGGGACCACTGAAGCTTTCTTT
.	.	TRBV5-4	TRBJ2-3	CASSLGQAGDTQYF	TGTGCCAGCAGCTTGGGCCAGGCGGGGGATACGCAGTATTTT
.	TRBD1	TRBV5-1	TRBJ2-6	CASSLKLGQGGSGANVLTF	TGCGCCAGCAGCTTGAAATTGGGACAGGGAGGATCTGGGGCCAACGTCCTGACTTTC
.	TRBD1	TRBV14	TRBJ1-1	CASSQVGRQGANTEAFF	TGTGCCAGCAGCCAAGTAGGGAGACAGGGGGCGAACACTGAAGCTTTCTTT
.	.	TRBV28	TRBJ2-7	CASSGALGGYYEQYF	TGTGCCAGCAGTGGGGCTTTAGGGGGTTACTACGAGCAGTACTTC
.	.	TRBV30	TRBJ2-1	CAWIPGTFWGNEQFF	TGTGCCTGGATCCCCGGGACATTTTGGGGCAATGAGCAGTTCTTC
.	TRBD2	TRBV11-2	TRBJ2-1	CASSLDWTSGPSRFNEQFF	TGTGCCAGCAGCTTAGATTGGACTAGCGGGCCCTCGCGGTTTAATGAGCAGTTCTTC
.	.	TRBV28	TRBJ2-7	CASNKQGRRPYEQYF	TGTGCCAGCAACAAACAGGGGAGGAGGCCCTACGAGCAGTACTTC
.	.	TRBV19	TRBJ1-3	CASSSLKRKGNTIYF	TGTGCCAGTAGCTCACTTAAGAGAAAAGGAAACACCATATATTTT
.	.	TRBV6-1	TRBJ1-3	CASSDWANSGNTIYF	TGTGCCAGCAGTGACTGGGCGAACTCTGGAAACACCATATATTTT
few	.	TRBV11-2	TRBJ2-7	CASSLEGQGKYF	TGTGCCAGCAGCTTAGAGGGCCAGGGGAAGTACTTC
.	TRBD2	TRBV2	TRBJ2-2	CASRATSGENTGELFF	TGTGCCAGCAGGGCTACTAGCGGAGAGAACACCGGGGAGCTGTTTTTT
.	.	TRBV6-6	TRBJ2-7	CASSYPGGVGYEQYF	TGTGCCAGCAGTTACCCCGGGGGAGTCGGCTACGAGCAGTACTTC
few	TRBD1	TRBV6-5	TRBJ1-4	CASSYLGTGVNEKLFF	TGTGCCAGCAGTTACCTCGGGACAGGGGTAAATGAAAAACTGTTTTTT
once	.	TRBV28	TRBJ1-3	CASSVLRLTSGNTIYF	TGTGCCAGCAGTGTCCTCAGGCTCACCTCTGGAAACACCATATATTTT
.	.	TRBV5-5	TRBJ1-4	CASSQWGGMGEKLFF	TGTGCCAGCAGCCAGTGGGGAGGGATGGGGGAAAAACTGTTTTTT
.	.	TRBV25-1	TRBJ2-2	CASSGFTGELFF	TGTGCCAGCAGCGGTTTCACCGGGGAGCTGTTTTTT
.	.	TRBV28	TRBJ1-2	CASSPAFALRGYTF	TGTGCCAGCAGTCCCGCCTTTGCGCTACGGGGCTACACCTTC
.	.	TRBV7-6	TRBJ2-5	CASSLRDPGEQYF	TGTGCCAGCAGCTTACGGGATCCGGGTGAGCAGTACTTC
.	.	TRBV14	TRBJ1-2	CASSQDLMGGGYTF	TGTGCCAGCAGCCAAGATCTTATGGGAGGCGGCTACACCTTC
.	.	TRBV7-9	TRBJ1-2	CASSQSGAGSYGYTF	TGTGCCAGCAGCCAGAGCGGGGCAGGCTCATATGGCTACACCTTC
.	TRBD1	TRBV4-1	TRBJ1-1	CASSQANRGMNTEAFF	TGCGCCAGCAGCCAAGCTAACAGGGGTATGAACACTGAAGCTTTCTTT
.	TRBD1	TRBV9	TRBJ1-2	CASSSSTGSYGYTF	TGTGCCAGCAGCAGCTCGACAGGGTCTTATGGCTACACCTTC
.	TRBD2	TRBV6-4	TRBJ2-3	CASSDSAGDTDTQYF	TGTGCCAGCAGTGACTCAGCGGGAGACACAGATACGCAGTATTTT
.	.	TRBV18	TRBJ2-7	CASSPGAYEQYF	TGTGCCAGCTCACCCGGGGCCTACGAGCAGTACTTC
few	.	TRBV10-1	TRBJ1-6	CASSENRDNSPLHF	TGCGCCAGCAGTGAGAACAGGGATAATTCACCCCTCCACTTT
.	.	TRBV10-3	TRBJ2-3	CANGQSTDTQYF	TGTGCCAATGGACAGAGCACAGATACGCAGTATTTT
.	TRBD2	TRBV6-1	TRBJ2-7	CASSGGTSGSYEQYF	TGTGCCAGCAGTGGAGGGACTAGCGGGTCCTACGAGCAGTACTTC
.	.	TRBV6-1	TRBJ1-1	CASSEAGGNTEAFF	TGTGCCAGCAGTGAAGCCGGCGGGAACACTGAAGCTTTCTTT
medium-sized	.	TRBV4-1	TRBJ2-1	CASSQEFQGSNEQFF	TGCGCCAGCAGCCAAGAGTTTCAGGGGTCCAATGAGCAGTTCTTC
.	TRBD2	TRBV2	TRBJ2-2	CASSQTSGGSGELFF	TGTGCCAGCAGTCAGACTAGCGGGGGCTCCGGGGAGCTGTTTTTT
.	.	TRBV30	TRBJ2-3	CAWSVSRGGTDTQYF	TGTGCCTGGAGTGTAAGTAGGGGCGGCACAGATACGCAGTATTTT
.	TRBD1	TRBV15	TRBJ2-5	CATSSTGTGGGGETQYF	TGTGCCACCAGCAGCACCGGGACAGGGGGCGGTGGGGAGACCCAGTACTTC
.	.	TRBV28	TRBJ1-4	CASSSSRTANEKLFF	TGTGCCAGCAGTTCTTCAAGGACAGCTAATGAAAAACTGTTTTTT
.	.	TRBV18	TRBJ1-2	CASSPSDPNYGYTF	TGTGCCAGCTCACCGAGCGACCCTAACTATGGCTACACCTTC
.	TRBD2	TRBV7-2	TRBJ2-1	CASSLGPGGASYNEQFF	TGTGCCAGCAGCTTAGGTCCCGGGGGGGCTTCCTACAATGAGCAGTTCTTC
.	.	TRBV30	TRBJ1-4	CAWSVTGVDEKLFF	TGTGCCTGGAGTGTGACGGGGGTGGATGAAAAACTGTTTTTT
.	.	TRBV11-2	TRBJ1-6	CASSPEGTYNSPLHF	TGTGCCAGCAGCCCGGAGGGAACCTATAATTCACCCCTCCACTTT
.	TRBD2	TRBV2	TRBJ2-2	CASSRDYNTGELFF	TGTGCCAGCAGTCGGGACTATAACACCGGGGAGCTGTTTTTT
.	.	TRBV7-3	TRBJ2-1	CASSPAGGQTTNEQFF	TGTGCCAGCAGCCCGGCTGGGGGACAAACCACCAATGAGCAGTTCTTC
.	.	TRBV28	TRBJ1-5	CATVVAGDMGNQPQHF	TGTGCCACGGTTGTGGCAGGGGATATGGGCAATCAGCCCCAGCATTTT
.	.	TRBV7-8	TRBJ1-5	CASSPWGQPQHF	TGTGCCAGCAGCCCCTGGGGCCAGCCCCAGCATTTT
.	TRBD1	TRBV6-6	TRBJ1-1	CASSTGTGAMNTEAFF	TGTGCCAGCAGTACCGGGACAGGGGCGATGAACACTGAAGCTTTCTTT
.	TRBD1	TRBV25-1	TRBJ2-1	CASSAAGTGFGEQFF	TGTGCCAGCAGTGCGGCCGGGACAGGGTTTGGTGAGCAGTTCTTC
.	TRBD2	TRBV7-2	TRBJ2-5	CASSLVGGPAGEETQYF	TGTGCCAGCAGCTTAGTGGGGGGGCCAGCGGGGGAAGAGACCCAGTACTTC
.	.	TRBV19	TRBJ1-2	CASSRYGYTF	TGTGCCAGTAGTCGCTATGGCTACACCTTC
.	TRBD2	TRBV4-1	TRBJ2-1	CASSQILAGYSYNEQFF	TGCGCCAGCAGCCAAATTCTAGCGGGATACTCCTACAATGAGCAGTTCTTC
.	.	TRBV11-2	TRBJ1-1	CASSWGGSEAFF	TGTGCCAGCAGCTGGGGGGGGTCTGAAGCTTTCTTT
.	TRBD1	TRBV6-1	TRBJ1-6	CASSEGANRGSPLHF	TGTGCCAGCAGCGAGGGCGCAAACAGGGGATCACCCCTCCACTTT
.	.	TRBV6-1	TRBJ1-6	CASSEIHRDKNSPLHF	TGTGCCAGCAGTGAAATCCACCGGGACAAAAATTCACCCCTCCACTTT
.	.	TRBV18	TRBJ1-2	CASSPTGSNYGYTF	TGTGCCAGCTCACCGACAGGAAGTAACTATGGCTACACCTTC
.	TRBD2	TRBV27	TRBJ2-2	CASTGTSGFTGELFF	TGTGCCAGCACCGGGACTAGCGGGTTCACCGGGGAGCTGTTTTTT
.	TRBD2	TRBV27	TRBJ2-3	CASSSRGSGARNTQYF	TGTGCCAGCAGTTCCCGGGGTAGCGGGGCGAGAAATACGCAGTATTTT
.	.	TRBV6-5	TRBJ1-6	CASSFNGLTRILHF	TGTGCCAGCAGTTTTAACGGGTTGACGAGGATCCTCCACTTT
.	.	TRBV5-1	TRBJ1-1	CASSEGGLFGNTEAFF	TGCGCCAGCAGCGAGGGGGGACTATTTGGGAACACTGAAGCTTTCTTT